This T cell receptor (beta chain) was observed in a study of blood T cell repertoires in COVID-19. In germline, CDR1 is MDHEN, CDR2 SYDVKM. Trimming took 6 bases from V and 1 from J; bases not matched to a gene: 0. The CDR3 runs 13 residues. Repertoires were generated with immunoSEQ multiplex PCR, while TCRdb's copy carries only in-frame clones and drops some. This table has some 89,000 clones, 90% appearing once. This clonotype was obtained from a man aged 60 to 69 with acute or convalescent COVID-19. Source material: peripheral blood. V is TRBV28 and J is TRBJ1-1; 9 bases match TRBD1. The CDR3 DNA reads TGTGCCAGCAGGGGACAGGGGAACACTGAAGCTTTCTTT. Protein: CASRGQGNTEAFF.